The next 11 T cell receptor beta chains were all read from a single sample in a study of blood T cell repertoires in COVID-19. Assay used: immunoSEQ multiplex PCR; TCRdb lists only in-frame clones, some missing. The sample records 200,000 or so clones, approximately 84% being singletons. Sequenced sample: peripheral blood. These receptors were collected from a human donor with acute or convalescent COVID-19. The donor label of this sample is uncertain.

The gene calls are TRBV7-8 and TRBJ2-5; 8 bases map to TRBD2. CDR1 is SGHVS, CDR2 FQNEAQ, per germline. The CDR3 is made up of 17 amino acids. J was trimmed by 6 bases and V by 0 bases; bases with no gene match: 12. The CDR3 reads CASSLARLAGLMKTQYF. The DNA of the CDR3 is TGTGCCAGCAGCTTAGCGCGGTTAGCGGGACTCATGAAGACCCAGTACTTC.

For the CDR3, the DNA is TGCGCCAGCAGCCAGGACAGCACTAACTATGGCTACACCTTC. Protein product: CASSQDSTNYGYTF. The V gene is TRBV5-1, the J gene TRBJ1-2, with a possible D match to TRBD1 (6 bases). The CDR3 spans 14 residues. The germline V and J ends were trimmed by 4 bases and 0 bases, with 10 bases remaining between them. CDR1 is SGHRS and CDR2 is YFSETQ in the germline V gene. Full variable domain (rest looked up from reference TRBV5-1 and TRBJ1-2): KAGVTQTPRYLIKTRGQQVTLSCSPISGHRSVSWYQQTPGQGLQFLFEYFSETQRNKGNFPGRFSGRQFSNSRSEMNVSTLELGDSALYLCASSQDSTNYGYTFGSGTRLTVV.

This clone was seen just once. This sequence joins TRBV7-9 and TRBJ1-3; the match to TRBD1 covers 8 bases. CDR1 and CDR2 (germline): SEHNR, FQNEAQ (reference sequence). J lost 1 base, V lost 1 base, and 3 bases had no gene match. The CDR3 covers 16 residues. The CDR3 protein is CASSLGTGRSGNTIYF. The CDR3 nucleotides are TGTGCCAGCAGCTTAGGGACAGGGAGATCTGGAAACACCATATATTTT.

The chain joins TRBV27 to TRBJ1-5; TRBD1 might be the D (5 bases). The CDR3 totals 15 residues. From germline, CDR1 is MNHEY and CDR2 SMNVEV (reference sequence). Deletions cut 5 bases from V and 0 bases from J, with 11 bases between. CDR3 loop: CASSPQGYSNQPQHF. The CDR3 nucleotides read TGTGCCAGCAGTCCGCAGGGTTATAGCAATCAGCCCCAGCATTTT.

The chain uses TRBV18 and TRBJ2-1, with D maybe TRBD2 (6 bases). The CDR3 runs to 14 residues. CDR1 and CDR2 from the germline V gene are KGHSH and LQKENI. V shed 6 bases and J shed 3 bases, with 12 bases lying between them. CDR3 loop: CASSFGLNYNEQFF. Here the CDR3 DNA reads TGTGCCAGCTCCTTCGGACTAAACTACAATGAGCAGTTCTTC.

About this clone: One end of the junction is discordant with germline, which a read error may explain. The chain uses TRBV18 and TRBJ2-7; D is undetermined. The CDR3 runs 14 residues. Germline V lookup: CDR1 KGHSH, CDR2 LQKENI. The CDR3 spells CASSPQQITYEQYF. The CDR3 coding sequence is TGTGCCAGCTCCCCACAACAGATAACCTACGAGCAGTACTTC. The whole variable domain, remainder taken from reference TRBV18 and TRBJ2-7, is NAGVMQNPRHLVRRRGQEARLRCSPMKGHSHVYWYRQLPEEGLKFMVYLQKENIIDESGMPKERFSAEFPKEGPSILRIQQVVRGDSAAYFCASSPQQITYEQYFGPGTRLTVT.

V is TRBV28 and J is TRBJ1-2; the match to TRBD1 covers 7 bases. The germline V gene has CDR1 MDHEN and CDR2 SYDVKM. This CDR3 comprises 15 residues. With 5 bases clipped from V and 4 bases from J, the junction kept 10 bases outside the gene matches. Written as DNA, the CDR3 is TGTGCCAGCAGTGGGGGAGGAGGGGGCGGCTATGGCTACACCTTC. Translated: CASSGGGGGGYGYTF.

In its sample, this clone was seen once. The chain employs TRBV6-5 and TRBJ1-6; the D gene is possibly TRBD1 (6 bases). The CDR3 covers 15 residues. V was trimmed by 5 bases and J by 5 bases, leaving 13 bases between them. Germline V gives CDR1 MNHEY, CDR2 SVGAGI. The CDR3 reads CASSSHRVDNSPLHF. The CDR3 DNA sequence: TGTGCCAGCAGTAGCCACAGGGTTGATAATTCACCCCTCCACTTT.

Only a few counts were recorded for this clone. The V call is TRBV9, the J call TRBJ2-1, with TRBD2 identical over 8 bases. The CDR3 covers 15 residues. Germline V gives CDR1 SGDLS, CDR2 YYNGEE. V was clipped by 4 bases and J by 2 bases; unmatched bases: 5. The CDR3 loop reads CASSTSGSAYNEQFF. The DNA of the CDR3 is TGTGCCAGCAGCACCAGCGGGAGTGCCTACAATGAGCAGTTCTTC.

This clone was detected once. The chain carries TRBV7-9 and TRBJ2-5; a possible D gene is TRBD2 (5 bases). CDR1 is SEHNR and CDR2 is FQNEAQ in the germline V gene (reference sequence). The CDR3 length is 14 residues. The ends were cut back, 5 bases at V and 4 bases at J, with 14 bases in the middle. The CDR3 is CASSPTLGRETQYF. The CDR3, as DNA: TGTGCCAGCAGCCCCACCCTAGGGAGAGAGACCCAGTACTTC.

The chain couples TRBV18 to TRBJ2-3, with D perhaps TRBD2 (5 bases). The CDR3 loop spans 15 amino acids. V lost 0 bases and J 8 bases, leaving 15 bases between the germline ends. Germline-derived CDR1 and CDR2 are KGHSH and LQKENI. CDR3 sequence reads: CASSPPLTSGGTQYF. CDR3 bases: TGTGCCAGCTCACCACCGCTCACTAGTGGTGGTACGCAGTATTTT.